Sequencing of this T cell receptor (beta chain) was carried out in a study of blood T cell repertoires in COVID-19 (dated by TCRdb to 2020 to 2022). Regarding the study in general: The collaborator samples originated in the United States, Italy and Spain and spanned the acute and convalescent phases of COVID-19. The material from the prospective study consisted of cDNA or gDNA derived from T cells, B-cell-depleted T cells, or PBMCs. Nearly every sample came with metadata listing a de-identified subject ID, COVID-19 status, age in years and sex. Where available, HLA class I and class II types were taken from metadata supplied by the sample provider and were not determined by assay-based typing. The repertoires were released in a freely available public database intended as a resource for research on the immune response to SARS-CoV-2. Deeply sampled blood TCRbeta repertoires from subjects exposed to, actively infected with, or recovered from COVID-19 were included in the dataset. Samples came from the ongoing ImmuneRACE study (first 160 participants) plus 1,254 subjects from 6 global collaborators. What the study reported, not specific to this receptor: The quantity of clinical and demographic metadata differed by source and by participant and was supplied without curation.

TCRbeta CDR3 regions were amplified from genomic DNA using the immunoSEQ Assay, a bias-controlled multiplex PCR. Regarding the original processing steps: The number of nucleated cells in each sample was estimated by amplification of reference gene primers within the assay. To quantify the absolute abundance of each unique TCRbeta CDR3 rearrangement, sequence reads were collapsed and filtered. For each sample, productive Simpson clonality was calculated as the square root of Simpson's diversity index over productive rearrangements. Not all clones reach the TCRdb copy of this immuneACCESS table, which keeps in-frame sequences only. Checked studies attribute under half of the gap to unresolved V genes and leave the rest unexplained. Clone size and V and J calls were adopted from that table, with D and trimming inferred from the DNA. This sample lists tens of thousands of clones; roughly 72% were detected once. Of the sample, approximately 23% falls within the top ten clones.

Collaborating institutions collected whole blood in K2EDTA tubes following their own protocols. For TCRbeta analysis, collaborators shipped samples in one of three forms: frozen whole blood, isolated PBMCs, or DNA extracted from either of those sample types. Inclusive of the bounding cysteine and phenylalanine, the CDR3 is 11 residues long. Kept here is only the CDR3 DNA, which spans 33 bases and is read in frame from base 1. Trimming removed 6 bases from V and 7 bases from J, leaving 12 bases between the germline ends. CDR1 and CDR2 (DFQATT, SNEGSKA) derive from the germline V gene (reference sequence). Notes on this clone: The target of this receptor is not known. Per-nucleotide qualities are absent, and no much larger clonotype sits a single base away.

The chain links TRBV20-1 with TRBJ1-1; the D gene is not confidently resolved. This TCR came from a woman in her sixties in a cohort sampled during active or convalescent COVID-19. Sequenced material: peripheral blood. The DNA sequence is as follows: TGCAGTGCCCTAGAGCAGTTTGAAGCTTTCTTT. The resulting protein is CSALEQFEAFF.